The 3 T cell receptor beta chains below all came from one sample that was sequenced in a study of blood T cells in healthy people across ages. The second PCR ran roughly 6 to 11 cycles with a sample-barcoded 5' primer and J-beta primers. TCRdb passed the 5' RACE reads through MiXCR, listing each CDR3 protein once. Of 1.5 million to 2 million distinct CDR3 sequences in the sample, less than 50% are singletons; the top ten hold approximately 2.1%. Sequencing was done on a sample of blood. The receptors stem from a woman aged 40 to 49 in good health.

Only a few counts were recorded for this clonotype. The chain has TRBV5-1 and TRBJ2-5, with TRBD1 matching over 7 bases. Looked up from germline, CDR1 is SGHRS and CDR2 is YFSETQ. Germline trimming cut 4 bases from V and 5 bases from J; bases unmatched to any gene: 11. The CDR3 spans 15 residues. The CDR3 DNA sequence: TGCGCCAGCAGCCCTGCAGGGGGTGTCCACGAGACCCAGTACTTC. Translation gives CASSPAGGVHETQYF.

Regarding this clonotype: A junction boundary mismatches the germline segment, possibly from a read error. The chain couples TRBV4-2 to TRBJ2-3, with 7 bases that match TRBD2. This CDR3 has 16 amino acids. Per germline, CDR1 LGHNA and CDR2 YNFKEQ. The CDR3 loop is CDSSQDPAGLTDTQYF. The CDR3 nucleotides read TGTGACAGCAGCCAAGATCCAGCGGGGTTGACAGATACGCAGTATTTT.

The gene calls are TRBV7-2 and TRBJ2-5, with TRBD2 matching 11 bases. Germline assignment: CDR1 SGHTA and CDR2 FQGNSA. The CDR3 extends over 19 amino acids. The ends lost 5 bases at V and 5 bases at J; junction bases unmatched: 19. This CDR3 reads CASSHFLWLAGGGGETQYF. DNA of the CDR3: TGTGCCAGCAGCCATTTTTTATGGCTAGCGGGGGGCGGTGGGGAGACCCAGTACTTC.